This T cell receptor (beta chain) is from a study of T cell repertoires in MIS-A myocarditis (dated by TCRdb to between 2022 and 2023). The QIAamp DNA FFPE kit was used to extract genomic DNA from formalin-fixed paraffin-embedded autopsy tissue. For this chain, trimming is 4 bases at the V end and 4 bases at the J end, and the number of junction bases without a gene match is 8. Looking up the germline V gene yields CDR1 MGHDK and CDR2 SYGVNS. CDR3 length: 15 amino acids, cysteine to phenylalanine. This entry keeps only the CDR3 DNA: 45 bases, framed from base 1. TCRbeta CDR3 regions were amplified by the immunoSEQ bias-controlled multiplex PCR and were subjected to high-throughput sequencing. Regarding the original processing steps: The immunoSEQ vendor pipeline collapsed and filtered CDR3 sequences to measure the abundance and frequency of each unique TCRbeta CDR3. Dominant CDR3 amino acid sequences were clustered with SARS-CoV-2-specific ImmuneCODE TCRbeta sequences by CD-HIT at a 90% global sequence identity threshold. Clones with frequencies of 0.1 to 1 were classed as hyperexpanded, and 0.01 to 0.1 as large. For the dominant clones, CDR3 amino acid sequences and V and J gene assignments were confirmed with MiXCR. The R stringdist package was used to calculate Levenshtein distances between the patient clonotypes and the ImmuneCODE hits. TCRdb took over this immuneACCESS table, retaining in-frame rearrangements with V and J assigned. Such tables are incomplete; in checked studies, under half of the missing clones stem from an unresolved V gene, and the remainder is unexplained. The V and J calls and clone size are taken from that table; D and trimming were inferred from the DNA. The sample has 6,500 to 7,500 clones on record, less than 80% of them singletons. Around 19% of the sample is held by the ten biggest clonotypes.

This clone is a singleton in its sample. Its antigen has not been determined. There are no base qualities to consult, and no much larger clone falls within one base. Recombination joined TRBV25-1 with TRBJ1-2, and TRBD1 aligns with 8 junction nucleotides. Specimen: right inferior lung lobe tissue obtained at autopsy. This receptor was taken from a man aged 18 to 29 with fulminant myocarditis from multisystem inflammatory syndrome in adults (MIS-A) after COVID-19. In nucleotides, the sequence is TGTGCCAGCAGTGTAGGCAGGGGGCTCCTCTATGGCTACACCTTC. Its protein is CASSVGRGLLYGYTF.